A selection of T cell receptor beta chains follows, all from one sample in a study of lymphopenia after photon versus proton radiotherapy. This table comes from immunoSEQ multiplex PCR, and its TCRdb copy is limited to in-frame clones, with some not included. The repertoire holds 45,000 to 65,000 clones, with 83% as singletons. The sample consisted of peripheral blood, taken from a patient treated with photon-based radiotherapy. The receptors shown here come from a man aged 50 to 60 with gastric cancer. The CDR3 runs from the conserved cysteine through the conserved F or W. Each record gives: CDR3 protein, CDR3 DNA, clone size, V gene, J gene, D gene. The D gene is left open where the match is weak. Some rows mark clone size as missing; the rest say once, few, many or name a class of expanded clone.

CDR3 protein: CASSFSLASYNEQFF
CDR3 DNA: TGTGCCAGCAGCTTCTCACTGGCTTCCTACAATGAGCAGTTCTTC
clone size: .
V gene: TRBV5-6
J gene: TRBJ2-1
D gene: .

CDR3 protein: CASSPGQGTDTQYF
CDR3 DNA: TGTGCCAGCAGTCCGGGACAGGGCACAGATACGCAGTATTTT
clone size: .
V gene: TRBV25-1
J gene: TRBJ2-3
D gene: TRBD1

CDR3 protein: CASSLAGTSGTNEQFF
CDR3 DNA: TGCGCCAGCAGCTTGGCTGGGACTAGCGGTACTAATGAGCAGTTCTTC
clone size: .
V gene: TRBV5-1
J gene: TRBJ2-1
D gene: TRBD2

CDR3 protein: CASGSGVGLKETQYF
CDR3 DNA: TGTGCCAGCGGGTCTGGTGTGGGCCTTAAAGAGACCCAGTACTTC
clone size: .
V gene: TRBV7-9
J gene: TRBJ2-5
D gene: .

CDR3 protein: CASSSQETNEKLFF
CDR3 DNA: TGTGCCAGCAGTTCCCAGGAGACTAATGAAAAACTGTTTTTT
clone size: .
V gene: TRBV27
J gene: TRBJ1-4
D gene: .

CDR3 protein: CASSSGQGADEQFF
CDR3 DNA: TGTGCCAGCAGCTCGGGACAGGGGGCCGATGAGCAGTTCTTC
clone size: .
V gene: TRBV7-9
J gene: TRBJ2-1
D gene: TRBD1

CDR3 protein: CASSFIAGGTGELFF
CDR3 DNA: TGTGCCAGCAGCTTCATAGCGGGAGGTACCGGGGAGCTGTTTTTT
clone size: .
V gene: TRBV5-6
J gene: TRBJ2-2
D gene: TRBD2

CDR3 protein: CASTPGQNYEQYF
CDR3 DNA: TGTGCCAGCACCCCGGGACAGAACTACGAGCAGTACTTC
clone size: many
V gene: TRBV2
J gene: TRBJ2-7
D gene: TRBD1

CDR3 protein: CASSPGGRKSTDTQYF
CDR3 DNA: TGTGCCAGCAGTCCCGGAGGGCGGAAAAGCACAGATACGCAGTATTTT
clone size: once
V gene: TRBV25-1
J gene: TRBJ2-3
D gene: .

CDR3 protein: CASRAGAKNIQYF
CDR3 DNA: TGTGCCAGCAGGGCCGGGGCCAAAAACATTCAGTACTTC
clone size: .
V gene: TRBV6-5
J gene: TRBJ2-4
D gene: .

CDR3 protein: CASSMGQQETQYF
CDR3 DNA: TGTGCCAGCAGCATGGGACAACAAGAGACCCAGTACTTC
clone size: .
V gene: TRBV7-9
J gene: TRBJ2-5
D gene: .

CDR3 protein: CASRRQGAPQETQYF
CDR3 DNA: TGTGCCAGCAGAAGGCAGGGGGCCCCCCAAGAGACCCAGTACTTC
clone size: once
V gene: TRBV28
J gene: TRBJ2-5
D gene: TRBD1